These 29 T cell receptor beta chains originate from one sample sequenced in a study of PD-1 blockade in mismatch repair-deficient tumors. Assay: immunoSEQ multiplex PCR; the TCRdb copy retains only in-frame clones and omits some. The sample records around 100,000 clones, about three quarters being singletons. Sample: peripheral blood, taken about 60 weeks after starting pembrolizumab. The receptor source for this set is an adult with mismatch repair-deficient cancer.

This rearrangement joins TRBV5-4 to TRBJ2-2; 7 bases align to TRBD1. The CDR3 length is 16 residues. The germline gives CDR1 SGHNT, CDR2 YYREEE (reference sequence). V dropped 0 bases and J dropped 0; count of bases not matched to a gene: 2. The CDR3 spells CASSLAQGANTGELFF. CDR3 nucleotide sequence: TGTGCCAGCAGCTTGGCTCAGGGGGCGAACACCGGGGAGCTGTTTTTT.

The chain links TRBV12-1 to TRBJ1-1; the table's D gene call, TRBD1, was not cross checked with the DNA. TRBV12-1 is a recognized pseudogene. The CDR3 length is 16 residues. CDR3 DNA: TGTGCCAGCAGCTTTGGTGGACAGGGACGGGGCACTGAAGCTTTCTTT. Protein sequence: CASSFGGQGRGTEAFF.

This clone was seen a handful of times. The genes are TRBV30 and TRBJ2-7; D ambiguous. With 0 bases removed from V and 0 bases from J, the gap between germline ends came to 12 bases. The CDR3 is made up of 15 amino acids. Germline CDR1 GTSNPN, CDR2 SVGIG (reference sequence). The chain's CDR3 is CAWSVGPASSYEQYF. The CDR3 DNA reads as TGTGCCTGGAGTGTAGGGCCGGCGAGCTCCTACGAGCAGTACTTC. The complete variable domain, with remaining parts taken from reference TRBV30 and TRBJ2-7, reads SQTIHQWPATLVQPVGSPLSLECTVEGTSNPNLYWYRQAAGRGLQLLFYSVGIGQISSEVPQNLSASRPQDRQFILSSKKLLLSDSGFYLCAWSVGPASSYEQYFGPGTRLTVT.

The rearrangement links TRBV5-4 to TRBJ2-1; the D gene is possibly TRBD2 (6 bases). The length of the CDR3 is 14 residues. Trimming pared 0 bases from V and 9 bases from J, leaving 13 bases between. Germline V gene sequence: CDR1 SGHNT, CDR2 YYREEE (reference sequence). CDR3 in amino acids: CASSLATSLGEQFF. DNA of the CDR3: TGTGCCAGCAGCTTGGCAACTAGCTTGGGTGAGCAGTTCTTC.

This rearrangement joins TRBV7-9 to TRBJ2-3; D is unclear. This CDR3 is 12 amino acids long. V shed 5 bases and J shed 6 bases, with 9 bases lying between them. CDR1 SEHNR and CDR2 FQNEAQ come from the germline V gene (reference sequence). CDR3 coding DNA: TGTGCCAGCAGCGGGCGTCCGGATACGCAGTATTTT. Residues: CASSGRPDTQYF.

The chain joins TRBV5-3 to TRBJ1-5; maybe TRBD1 (6 bases). TRBV5-3 is an ORF for which the function is uncertain. Trimming removed 4 bases at V and 3 bases at J, with 20 bases between. This CDR3 comprises 17 residues. CDR3 nucleotide sequence: TGTGCCAGAAGCCTTTCCCCCGTTGGACAGATCAATCAGCCCCAGCATTTT. Its protein product is CARSLSPVGQINQPQHF.

This clone has just a few counts. V usage is TRBV9 and J usage is TRBJ2-3; TRBD2 aligns across 9 bases. V shed 3 bases, J shed 2 bases, and the junction held 7 bases outside the gene matches. The CDR3 runs to 16 residues. The germline V gene has CDR1 SGDLS and CDR2 YYNGEE. CDR3 residues: CASSASSGRNTDTQYF. CDR3 nucleotide sequence: TGTGCCAGCAGCGCCTCGAGCGGGAGGAACACAGATACGCAGTATTTT.

V usage is TRBV5-4 and J usage is TRBJ2-3; 9 nucleotides match TRBD2. There are 16 residues in the CDR3. V lost 3 bases, J lost 2 bases, and 7 bases stayed unmatched. CDR1 SGHNT and CDR2 YYREEE come from the germline V gene (reference sequence). Here the CDR3 reads CASSSASGRLTDTQYF. DNA of the CDR3: TGTGCCAGCAGCTCCGCCAGCGGGAGGCTCACAGATACGCAGTATTTT. Complete variable domain (other parts from reference TRBV5-4 and TRBJ2-3): ETGVTQSPTHLIKTRGQQVTLRCSSQSGHNTVSWYQQALGQGPQFIFQYYREEENGRGNFPPRFSGLQFPNYSSELNVNALELDDSALYLCASSSASGRLTDTQYFGPGTRLTVL.

The V and J genes are TRBV19 and TRBJ1-2; no reliable D call. This CDR3 contains 11 residues. Trimming removed 5 bases at V and 4 bases at J, with 5 bases between. Per the germline V gene, CDR1 is LNHDA and CDR2 is SQIVND (reference sequence). The CDR3 loop is CASSATYGYTF. The CDR3 coding sequence is TGTGCCAGTAGTGCCACCTATGGCTACACCTTC.

J is TRBJ1-1 and V is TRBV5-1; D is unresolved. Trimming shortened V by 2 bases and J by 3 bases, and 5 bases separated the two germline ends. This CDR3 comprises 12 residues. The germline gives CDR1 SGHRS, CDR2 YFSETQ. The CDR3 sequence: CASSFRDTEAFF. CDR3 sequence (DNA): TGCGCCAGCAGCTTCCGGGACACTGAAGCTTTCTTT.

This clone was detected once. This chain links TRBV11-3 with TRBJ2-5; perhaps TRBD2 as D (5 bases). The CDR3 totals 15 residues. Trimming stripped 0 bases from V and 4 bases from J, with 12 bases between. Germline CDR1 is SGHNT and CDR2 is YENEEA. The CDR3 reads CASSLDRAVRETQYF. CDR3 in DNA: TGTGCCAGCAGCTTAGATAGAGCGGTTCGAGAGACCCAGTACTTC.

V gene TRBV10-1 combines with J gene TRBJ1-2; D is possibly TRBD1 (6 bases). Germline V gene data show CDR1 as WNHNN and CDR2 as SYGVQD (reference sequence). V gave up 0 bases and J gave up 7 bases, with 12 bases separating them. This CDR3 contains 14 residues. Here the CDR3 reads CASSESNREAGYTF. The CDR3 DNA reads as TGCGCCAGCAGTGAGTCGAACAGGGAGGCTGGCTACACCTTC.

The CDR3 spells CASTSGEASYEQYF. In DNA, the CDR3 is TGTGCCAGCACCTCGGGGGAGGCCTCCTACGAGCAGTACTTC. The rearrangement joins TRBV6-6 to TRBJ2-7; D might be TRBD2 (6 bases). CDR1 MNHNY and CDR2 SVGAGI come from the germline V gene (reference sequence). The CDR3 runs to 14 residues. V lost 7 bases to trimming and J lost 0 bases, with 13 bases between them.

The V and J genes are TRBV29-1 and TRBJ1-1; 7 nucleotides line up with TRBD1. Germline V gene sequence: CDR1 SQVTM, CDR2 ANQGSEA. The CDR3 spans 13 residues. Germline trimming cut 7 bases from V and 4 bases from J; bases unmatched to any gene: 9. The DNA of the CDR3 is TGCAGCGGGTCCGCGGCAGGGGGCACTGAAGCTTTCTTT. Translating it yields CSGSAAGGTEAFF.

This clone was observed at least ten times. This chain joins TRBV29-1 and TRBJ2-7; 9 bases map to TRBD1. Unmatched junction bases numbered 7, after V lost 3 bases and J lost 4 bases. Germline CDR1 and CDR2: SQVTM and ANQGSEA. The CDR3 is 14 amino acids. CDR3: CSVDLGQGLYEQYF. The CDR3 DNA follows: TGCAGCGTTGACTTAGGACAGGGGCTTTACGAGCAGTACTTC.

This clone was recorded many times. The chain joins TRBV7-2 to TRBJ2-1; D call uncertain. Germline CDR1 and CDR2: SGHTA and FQGNSA. The CDR3 is 11 residues long. V was cut by 4 bases and J by 9 bases, with 7 bases left in between. The CDR3 is CASSWGLEQFF. CDR3 nucleotides: TGTGCCAGCAGCTGGGGTCTTGAGCAGTTCTTC. The whole variable domain, filled in from reference TRBV7-2 and TRBJ2-1, reads GAGVSQSPSNKVTEKGKDVELRCDPISGHTALYWYRQSLGQGLEFLIYFQGNSAPDKSGLPSDRFSAERTGGSVSTLTIQRTQQEDSAVYLCASSWGLEQFFGPGTRLTVL.

There are a few counts of this clone. The V and J genes are TRBV5-1 and TRBJ1-1; D is uncertain. Germline V lookup: CDR1 SGHRS, CDR2 YFSETQ. Deletions cut 0 bases from V and 7 bases from J, with 13 bases between. This CDR3 region has 14 residues. Here the CDR3 DNA reads TGCGCCAGCAGCTTGGGTTCTCAGTCTCGTGAAGCTTTCTTT. It translates to CASSLGSQSREAFF.

The chain combines TRBV9 with TRBJ2-5; 7 positions agree with TRBD2. Germline V gene sequence: CDR1 SGDLS, CDR2 YYNGEE. V shed 3 bases, J shed 0 bases, and the junction held 8 bases outside the gene matches. The CDR3 loop spans 16 amino acids. The DNA of the CDR3 is TGTGCCAGCAGCGCGAGAACTAGCGAGTACCAAGAGACCCAGTACTTC. Translating it yields CASSARTSEYQETQYF. Combining the CDR3 with reference TRBV9 and TRBJ2-5 gives the whole variable domain DSGVTQTPKHLITATGQRVTLRCSPRSGDLSVYWYQQSLDQGLQFLIQYYNGEERAKGNILERFSAQQFPDLHSELNLSSLELGDSALYFCASSARTSEYQETQYFGPGTRLLVL.

The V gene is TRBV5-6, the J gene TRBJ2-1; 13 nucleotides match TRBD2. The CDR3 covers 16 residues. Germline V CDR1 and CDR2: SGHDT, YYEEEE. With V trimmed by 1 base and J by 7 bases, 5 bases remained unmatched. As DNA, the CDR3 is TGTGCCAGCAGCTTGCTACTAGCGGGAGGGAGGAATGAGCAGTTCTTC. As protein: CASSLLLAGGRNEQFF.

CDR3 sequence reads: CASSQDMETQYF. In nucleotides, the CDR3 is TGTGCCAGCAGCCAAGATATGGAGACCCAGTACTTC. The genes are TRBV14 and TRBJ2-5, with D hard to call. V was clipped by 0 bases and J by 5 bases, with 4 bases between them. CDR1 and CDR2 (germline): SGHDN, FVKESK. The CDR3 sequence is 12 residues long.

The rearrangement joins TRBV10-2 to TRBJ2-7, with 7 nucleotides matching TRBD2. The ends lost 7 bases at V and 1 base at J; junction bases unmatched: 7. Germline V gene lookup returns CDR1 WSHSY and CDR2 SAAADI. This CDR3 contains 14 residues. The CDR3 DNA reads TGCGCCAGCAAAGTGCGGGAGTTGTCCTACGAGCAGTACTTC. Protein: CASKVRELSYEQYF.

The chain has TRBV9 and TRBJ1-1; D is unresolved. The CDR3 is 14 residues long. Germline loops: CDR1 SGDLS, CDR2 YYNGEE. Trimming removed 1 base at V and 1 base at J, with 8 bases between. CDR3 nucleotides: TGTGCCAGCAGCGTAAACACAGCGAACACTGAAGCTTTCTTT. It yields the protein CASSVNTANTEAFF.

The chain uses TRBV7-9 and TRBJ2-1, with 10 bases identical to TRBD2. Germline V gene lookup returns CDR1 SEHNR and CDR2 FQNEAQ (reference sequence). The CDR3 extends over 17 amino acids. J lost 0 bases, V lost 1 base, and 3 bases had no gene match. This CDR3 reads CASSLGGLAPSYNEQFF. The DNA of the CDR3 is TGTGCCAGCAGCTTAGGGGGACTAGCGCCCTCCTACAATGAGCAGTTCTTC.

This chain connects TRBV5-4 to TRBJ2-7; TRBD2 agrees at 11 bases. Germline CDR1 and CDR2: SGHNT and YYREEE (reference sequence). The CDR3 loop spans 15 amino acids. The ends lost 4 bases at V and 1 base at J; junction bases unmatched: 4. The CDR3 nucleotides read TGTGCCAGCAGCCCTTTAGCGGGAGGGTCCTACGAGCAGTACTTC. It translates to CASSPLAGGSYEQYF.

The gene calls are TRBV10-3 and TRBJ2-7; 9 bases line up with TRBD2. This CDR3 contains 16 residues. V lost 0 bases to trimming and J lost 4 bases; unmatched junction nucleotides: 7. Germline V CDR1 and CDR2: ENHRY, SYGVKD. The CDR3 spells CAISESGSGRGYEQYF. CDR3 bases: TGTGCCATCAGTGAGTCTGGTAGCGGGAGAGGTTACGAGCAGTACTTC.

The rearrangement joins TRBV21-1 to TRBJ2-3; the D call TRBD2 from the table was never checked on the DNA. TRBV21-1 is a known pseudogene. This CDR3 region has 16 residues. The CDR3 DNA follows: TGTGCCAGCAGCAAAGCCGCAGACGAGGTGCCAGATACGCAGTATTTT. Its translation is CASSKAADEVPDTQYF.

The chain combines TRBV18 with TRBJ2-2, with TRBD1 matching 8 bases. Germline-derived CDR1 and CDR2 are KGHSH and LQKENI. J was trimmed by 0 bases and V by 8 bases; bases with no gene match: 8. The CDR3 contains 16 residues. The DNA of the CDR3 is TGTGCCAGCCCACAGGCGGGACAGGCGAACACCGGGGAGCTGTTTTTT. Its protein product is CASPQAGQANTGELFF.

This rearrangement joins TRBV5-4 to TRBJ2-3, with 9 bases fitting TRBD1. Per germline, CDR1 SGHNT and CDR2 YYREEE (reference sequence). The CDR3 extends over 16 amino acids. J was trimmed by 1 base and V by 4 bases; bases with no gene match: 7. The CDR3 loop reads CASSPLGQGRTDTQYF. The CDR3, as DNA: TGTGCCAGCAGCCCCCTGGGACAGGGACGCACAGATACGCAGTATTTT.

With respect to this clone: Within the sample, other DNA sequences also encode this same CDR3. J is TRBJ1-1 and V is TRBV5-4, with D unclear. Germline V CDR1 and CDR2: SGHNT, YYREEE (reference sequence). V was shortened by 2 bases and J by 1 base, with 6 bases between the two germline ends. The CDR3 runs to 13 residues. The CDR3 reads CASSFSQNTEAFF. The CDR3 nucleotides are TGTGCCAGCAGCTTCAGTCAGAACACTGAAGCTTTCTTT.